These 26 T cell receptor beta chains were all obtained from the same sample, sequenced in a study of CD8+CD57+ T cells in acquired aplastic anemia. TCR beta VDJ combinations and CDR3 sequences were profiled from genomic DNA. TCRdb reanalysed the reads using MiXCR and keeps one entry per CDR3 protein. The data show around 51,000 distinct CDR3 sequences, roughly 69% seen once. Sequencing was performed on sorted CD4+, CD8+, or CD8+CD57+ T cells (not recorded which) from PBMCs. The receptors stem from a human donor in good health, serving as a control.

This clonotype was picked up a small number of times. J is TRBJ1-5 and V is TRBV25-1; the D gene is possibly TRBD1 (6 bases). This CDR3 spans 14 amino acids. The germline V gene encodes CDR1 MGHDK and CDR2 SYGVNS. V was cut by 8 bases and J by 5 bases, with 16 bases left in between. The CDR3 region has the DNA TGTGCCAGCCCTGGGGGGGCAACCCATCAGCCCCAGCATTTT. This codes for CASPGGATHQPQHF.

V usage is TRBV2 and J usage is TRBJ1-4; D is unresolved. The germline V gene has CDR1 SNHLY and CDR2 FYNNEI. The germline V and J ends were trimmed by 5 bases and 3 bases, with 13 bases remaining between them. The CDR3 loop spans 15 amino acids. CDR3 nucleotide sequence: TGTGCCAGCAGTCCACTGAGGGCTCCTAATGAAAAACTGTTTTTT. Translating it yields CASSPLRAPNEKLFF.

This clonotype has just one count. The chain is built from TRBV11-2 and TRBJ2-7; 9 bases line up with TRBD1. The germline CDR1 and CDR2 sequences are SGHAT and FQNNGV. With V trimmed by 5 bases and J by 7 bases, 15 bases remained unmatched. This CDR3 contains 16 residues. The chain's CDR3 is CASSPIGGTGSGEQYF. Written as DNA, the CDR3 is TGTGCCAGCAGCCCCATCGGGGGGACAGGGTCGGGAGAGCAGTACTTC.

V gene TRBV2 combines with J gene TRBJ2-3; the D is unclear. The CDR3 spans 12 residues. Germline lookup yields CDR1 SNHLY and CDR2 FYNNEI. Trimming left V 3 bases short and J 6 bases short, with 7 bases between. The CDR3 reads CASSEISDTQYF. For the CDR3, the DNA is TGTGCCAGCAGTGAGATATCGGATACGCAGTATTTT.

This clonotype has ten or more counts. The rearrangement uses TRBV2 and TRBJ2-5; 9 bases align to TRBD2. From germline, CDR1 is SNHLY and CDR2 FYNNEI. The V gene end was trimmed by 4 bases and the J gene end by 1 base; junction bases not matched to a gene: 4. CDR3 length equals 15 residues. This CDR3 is CASSGGGGGQETQYF. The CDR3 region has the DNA TGTGCCAGCAGTGGTGGCGGGGGGGGCCAAGAGACCCAGTACTTC.

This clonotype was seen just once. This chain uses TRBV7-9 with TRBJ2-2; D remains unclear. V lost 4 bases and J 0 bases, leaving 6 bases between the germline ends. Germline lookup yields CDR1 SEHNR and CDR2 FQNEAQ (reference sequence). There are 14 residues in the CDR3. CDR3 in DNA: TGTGCCAGCAGCTCCATCTCGAACACCGGGGAGCTGTTTTTT. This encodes CASSSISNTGELFF.

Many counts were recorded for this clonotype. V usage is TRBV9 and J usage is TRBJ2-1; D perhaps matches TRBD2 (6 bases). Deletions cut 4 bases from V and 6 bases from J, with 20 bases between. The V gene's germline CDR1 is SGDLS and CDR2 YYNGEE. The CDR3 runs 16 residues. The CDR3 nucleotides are TGTGCCAGCAGCCCTCTAAGGCGGGATGGGTTCAATGAGCAGTTCTTC. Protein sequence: CASSPLRRDGFNEQFF.

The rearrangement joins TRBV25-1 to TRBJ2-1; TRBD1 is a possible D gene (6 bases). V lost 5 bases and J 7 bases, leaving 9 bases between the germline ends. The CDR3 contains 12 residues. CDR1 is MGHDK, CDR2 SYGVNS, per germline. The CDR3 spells CASSTGSNEQFF. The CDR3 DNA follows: TGTGCCAGCAGTACAGGGTCTAATGAGCAGTTCTTC.

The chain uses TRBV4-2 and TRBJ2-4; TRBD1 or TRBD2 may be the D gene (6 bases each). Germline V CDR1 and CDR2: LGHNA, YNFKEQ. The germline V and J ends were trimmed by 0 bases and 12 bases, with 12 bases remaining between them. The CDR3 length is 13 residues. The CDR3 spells CASSQDRGDTQYF. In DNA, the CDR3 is TGTGCCAGCAGCCAAGATAGGGGGGACACTCAGTACTTC.

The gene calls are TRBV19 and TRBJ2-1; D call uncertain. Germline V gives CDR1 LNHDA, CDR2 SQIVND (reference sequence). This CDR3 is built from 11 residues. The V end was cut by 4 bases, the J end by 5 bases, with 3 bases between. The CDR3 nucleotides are TGTGCCAGTAGTAAAAACAATGAGCAGTTCTTC. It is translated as CASSKNNEQFF.

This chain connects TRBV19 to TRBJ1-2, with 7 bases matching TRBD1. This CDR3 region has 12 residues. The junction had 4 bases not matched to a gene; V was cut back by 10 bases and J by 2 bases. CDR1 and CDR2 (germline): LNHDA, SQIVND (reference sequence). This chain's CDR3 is CAIRQGNYGYTF. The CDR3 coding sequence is TGTGCCATTCGACAGGGAAACTATGGCTACACCTTC.

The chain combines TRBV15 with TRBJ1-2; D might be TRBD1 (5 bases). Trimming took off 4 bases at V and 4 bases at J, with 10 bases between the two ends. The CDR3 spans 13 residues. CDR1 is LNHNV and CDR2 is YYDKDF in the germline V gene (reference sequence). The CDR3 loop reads CATSTRDGYGYTF. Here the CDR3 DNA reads TGTGCCACCAGCACCCGGGACGGCTATGGCTACACCTTC.

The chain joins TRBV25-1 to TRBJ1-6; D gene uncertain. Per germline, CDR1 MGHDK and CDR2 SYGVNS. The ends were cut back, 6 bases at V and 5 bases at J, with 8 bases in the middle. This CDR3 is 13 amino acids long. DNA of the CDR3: TGTGCCAGCAGGCAGGTTAATAATTCACCCCTCCACTTT. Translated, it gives CASRQVNNSPLHF.

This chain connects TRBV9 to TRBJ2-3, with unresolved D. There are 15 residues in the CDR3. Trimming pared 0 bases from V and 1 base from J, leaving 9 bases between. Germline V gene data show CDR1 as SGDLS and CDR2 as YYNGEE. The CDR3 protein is CASSVGQVGTDTQYF. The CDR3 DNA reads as TGTGCCAGCAGCGTAGGGCAGGTTGGCACAGATACGCAGTATTTT.

The CDR3 loop is CASTVGANEQFF. In DNA form, the CDR3 reads TGCGCCAGCACCGTAGGAGCCAATGAGCAGTTCTTC. The J gene is TRBJ2-1, the V gene TRBV10-2; no firm D call. CDR1 and CDR2 (germline): WSHSY, SAAADI. V was shortened by 7 bases and J by 6 bases, with 10 bases between the two germline ends. The CDR3 is 12 amino acids.

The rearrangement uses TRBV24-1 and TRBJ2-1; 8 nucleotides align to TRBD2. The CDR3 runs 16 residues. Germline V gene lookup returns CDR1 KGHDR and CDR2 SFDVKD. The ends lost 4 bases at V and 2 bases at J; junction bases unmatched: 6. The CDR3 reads CATSEPSGSAYNEQFF. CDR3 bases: TGTGCCACCAGTGAGCCGAGCGGGAGTGCCTACAATGAGCAGTTCTTC.

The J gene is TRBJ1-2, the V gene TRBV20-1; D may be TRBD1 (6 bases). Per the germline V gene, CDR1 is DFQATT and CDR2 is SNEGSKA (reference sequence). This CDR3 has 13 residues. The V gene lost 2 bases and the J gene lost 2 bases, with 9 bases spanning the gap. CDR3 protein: CSARFQGNYGYTF. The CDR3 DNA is TGCAGTGCTAGATTCCAGGGGAACTATGGCTACACCTTC.

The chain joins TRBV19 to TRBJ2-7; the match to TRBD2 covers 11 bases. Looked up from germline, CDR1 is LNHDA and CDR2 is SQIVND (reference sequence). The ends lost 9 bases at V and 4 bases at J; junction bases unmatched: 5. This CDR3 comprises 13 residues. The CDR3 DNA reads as TGTGCCAGCGGGGGACTAGCGGCTTACGAGCAGTACTTC. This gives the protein CASGGLAAYEQYF.

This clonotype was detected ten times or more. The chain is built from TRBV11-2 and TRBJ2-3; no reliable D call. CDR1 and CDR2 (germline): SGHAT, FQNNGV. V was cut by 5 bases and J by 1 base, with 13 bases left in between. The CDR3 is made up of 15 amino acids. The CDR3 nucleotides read TGTGCCAGCAGCATAGCCCGGTGGGGCACAGATACGCAGTATTTT. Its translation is CASSIARWGTDTQYF.

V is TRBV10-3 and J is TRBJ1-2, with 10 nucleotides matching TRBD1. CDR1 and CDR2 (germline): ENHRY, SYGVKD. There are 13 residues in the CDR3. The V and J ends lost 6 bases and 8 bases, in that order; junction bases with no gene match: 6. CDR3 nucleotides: TGTGCCATCAGGTTGACAGGGGGCGGAGGCTACACCTTC. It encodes CAIRLTGGGGYTF.

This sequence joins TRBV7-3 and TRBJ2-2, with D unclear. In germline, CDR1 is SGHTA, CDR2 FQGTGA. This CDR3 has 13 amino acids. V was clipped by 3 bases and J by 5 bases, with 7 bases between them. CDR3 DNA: TGTGCCAGCAGCTTGGGAATTACCGGGGAGCTGTTTTTT. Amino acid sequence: CASSLGITGELFF.

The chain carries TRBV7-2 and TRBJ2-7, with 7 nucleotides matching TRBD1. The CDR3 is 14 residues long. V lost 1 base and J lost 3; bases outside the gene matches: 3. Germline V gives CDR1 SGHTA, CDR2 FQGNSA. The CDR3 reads CASSLEGQYYEQYF. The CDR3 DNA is TGTGCCAGCAGCTTAGAGGGACAGTACTACGAGCAGTACTTC.

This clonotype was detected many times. The CDR3 protein is CASSSLAGGDTDTQYF. DNA for the CDR3: TGTGCCAGCAGCTCTCTAGCGGGAGGGGACACAGATACGCAGTATTTT. The rearrangement links TRBV7-3 to TRBJ2-3, with 12 bases matching TRBD2. The CDR3 spans 16 residues. CDR1 and CDR2 from the germline V gene are SGHTA and FQGTGA. V lost 4 bases and J lost 2; bases outside the gene matches: 4.

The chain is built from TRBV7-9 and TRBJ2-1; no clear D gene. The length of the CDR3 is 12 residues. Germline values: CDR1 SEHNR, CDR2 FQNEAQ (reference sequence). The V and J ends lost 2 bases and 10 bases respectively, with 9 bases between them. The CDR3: CASSLRSFEQFF. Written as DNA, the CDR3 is TGTGCCAGCAGCTTAAGAAGTTTCGAGCAGTTCTTC.

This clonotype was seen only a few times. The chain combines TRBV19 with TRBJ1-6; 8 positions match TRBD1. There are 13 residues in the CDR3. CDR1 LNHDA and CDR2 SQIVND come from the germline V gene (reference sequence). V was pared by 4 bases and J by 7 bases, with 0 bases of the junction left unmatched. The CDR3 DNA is TGTGCCAGTAGTAGGACAGGGAATTCACCCCTCCACTTT. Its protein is CASSRTGNSPLHF.

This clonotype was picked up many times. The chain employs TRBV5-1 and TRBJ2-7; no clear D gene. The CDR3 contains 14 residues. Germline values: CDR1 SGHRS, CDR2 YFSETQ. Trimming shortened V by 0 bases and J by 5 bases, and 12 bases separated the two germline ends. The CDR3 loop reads CASSLGQSVHEQYF. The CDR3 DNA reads TGCGCCAGCAGCTTGGGGCAGAGCGTCCACGAGCAGTACTTC.